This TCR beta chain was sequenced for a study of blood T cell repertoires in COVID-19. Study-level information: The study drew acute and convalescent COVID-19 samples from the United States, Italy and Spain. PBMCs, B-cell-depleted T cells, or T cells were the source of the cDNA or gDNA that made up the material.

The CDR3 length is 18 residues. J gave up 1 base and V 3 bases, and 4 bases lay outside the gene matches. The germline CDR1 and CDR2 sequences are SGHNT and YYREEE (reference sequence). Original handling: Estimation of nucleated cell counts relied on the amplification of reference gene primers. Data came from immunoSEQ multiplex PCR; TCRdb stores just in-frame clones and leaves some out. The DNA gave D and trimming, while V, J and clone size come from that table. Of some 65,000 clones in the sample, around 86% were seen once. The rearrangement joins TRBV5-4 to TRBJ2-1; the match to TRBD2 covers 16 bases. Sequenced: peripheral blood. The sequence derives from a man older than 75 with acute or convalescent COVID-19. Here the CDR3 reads CASSSGLAGGGSYNEQFF. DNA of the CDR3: TGTGCCAGCAGCTCGGGACTAGCGGGAGGGGGGTCCTACAATGAGCAGTTCTTC.